Sequencing of this T cell receptor beta chain was carried out in a study of PD-1 blockade in classical Hodgkin lymphoma. The germline CDR1 and CDR2 sequences are LNHDA and SQIVND (reference sequence). Trimming removed 5 bases at V and 3 bases at J, with 16 bases between. The CDR3 length is 16 residues. Libraries were prepared by immunoSEQ multiplex PCR; TCRdb keeps only in-frame clonotypes and omits some of them. The table has about 17,000 clones, 70% to 75% seen once; the top ten hold around 2.6%. Time point indicated: cycle 4 day 1 (C4D1), after five to seven weeks of nivolumab. Every patient had relapsed following autologous stem cell transplantation, and cohorts differed in brentuximab vedotin exposure. From thawed PBMCs, CD4+ T cells were purified using magnetic negative selection. This clone was counted between two and nine times.

V and J are TRBV19 and TRBJ1-4; the D gene is possibly TRBD1 (5 bases). This receptor was taken from a human donor with classical Hodgkin lymphoma. This material consisted of CD4+ T cells from blood, taken before the fourth cycle of nivolumab. In DNA form, the CDR3 reads TGTGCCAGTAGTCCAGGGCTGGAAACGGCTAATGAAAAACTGTTTTTT. It codes for CASSPGLETANEKLFF.